The 32 T cell receptor beta chains given below trace back to one sample, sequenced in a study of OX40 agonist ivuxolimab in advanced cancers. Assay used: immunoSEQ multiplex PCR; TCRdb lists only in-frame clones, some missing. The table records some 46,000 clones, roughly 90% of them present only once. Sequencing used CD4+ or CD8+ T cells sorted from blood, obtained in a trial of the OX40 agonist ivuxolimab. The receptors originated from an adult with an advanced solid tumor such as melanoma, head and neck, liver or kidney cancer.

This sequence joins TRBV4-1 and TRBJ2-7; 11 nucleotides agree with TRBD1. The CDR3 has 18 residues. Germline lookup yields CDR1 MGHRA and CDR2 YSYEKL. The junction had 11 bases not matched to a gene; V was cut back by 4 bases and J by 0 bases. The CDR3 region is CASSPWGTGGTASYEQYF. CDR3 in DNA: TGCGCCAGCAGCCCGTGGGGGACAGGGGGTACCGCCTCCTACGAGCAGTACTTC.

This chain uses TRBV9 with TRBJ2-3; 8 bases are shared with TRBD1. In germline, CDR1 is SGDLS, CDR2 YYNGEE. Unmatched junction bases numbered 7, after V lost 4 bases and J lost 0 bases. The CDR3 runs to 16 residues. The CDR3 here is CASSLRTGSSTDTQYF. The CDR3 DNA reads as TGTGCCAGCAGCCTACGGACAGGGTCTAGCACAGATACGCAGTATTTT.

The chain recombines TRBV4-2 with TRBJ1-1, with D possibly being TRBD1 (5 bases). Germline V gives CDR1 LGHNA, CDR2 YNFKEQ. This CDR3 comprises 16 residues. Trimming stripped 0 bases from V and 1 base from J, with 12 bases between. The CDR3 region is CASSQDEGRSNTEAFF. In DNA form, the CDR3 reads TGTGCCAGCAGCCAAGACGAGGGACGGTCGAACACTGAAGCTTTCTTT.

The chain combines TRBV5-5 with TRBJ2-3; D is ambiguous. Germline CDR1 and CDR2: SGHKS and YYEKEE (reference sequence). V lost 0 bases and J lost 0, with 17 bases in between. This CDR3 has 18 residues. Here the CDR3 reads CASSLDPFVGASTDTQYF. The CDR3 DNA reads TGTGCCAGCAGCTTGGATCCCTTCGTGGGCGCCAGCACAGATACGCAGTATTTT.

This rearrangement joins TRBV11-3 to TRBJ2-1; D may be TRBD2 (6 bases). Per the germline V gene, CDR1 is SGHNT and CDR2 is YENEEA. This CDR3 has 14 residues. V lost 8 bases and J lost 1, with 12 bases in between. CDR3 region: CASGRTVSYNEQFF. The CDR3, as DNA: TGTGCCAGCGGGAGGACTGTTTCCTACAATGAGCAGTTCTTC.

The rearrangement joins TRBV6-5 to TRBJ2-1; the D gene is possibly TRBD2 (6 bases). Between the trimmed V and J ends, which lost 5 bases and 6 bases, there was a span of 11 bases. Germline CDR1 reads MNHEY; CDR2 reads SVGAGI. The CDR3 spans 13 residues. The CDR3 nucleotides are TGTGCCAGCAGTAGGGAGGCAGGCAATGAGCAGTTCTTC. This translates into CASSREAGNEQFF.

The chain joins TRBV27 to TRBJ2-7; D is uncertain. This CDR3 is built from 15 residues. The germline CDR1 and CDR2 sequences are MNHEY and SMNVEV (reference sequence). The V end lost 2 bases, the J end lost 3 bases, and 14 bases lay between the germline ends. The CDR3 region is CASSLAAQNHYEQYF. CDR3 DNA: TGTGCCAGCAGTTTAGCGGCGCAGAACCACTACGAGCAGTACTTC.

The chain recombines TRBV5-1 with TRBJ2-7, with 14 bases lining up with TRBD2. Germline CDR1 is SGHRS and CDR2 is YFSETQ. V gave up 1 base and J gave up 3 bases; unmatched junction bases: 12. CDR3 length equals 19 residues. CDR3: CASSLNRGLAGASLYEQYF. CDR3 in DNA: TGCGCCAGCAGCTTGAATAGGGGACTAGCGGGAGCCTCTCTCTACGAGCAGTACTTC.

This chain joins TRBV10-3 and TRBJ2-7, with D perhaps matching TRBD1 (5 bases). The CDR3 spans 13 residues. The V gene's germline CDR1 is ENHRY and CDR2 SYGVKD. Between the trimmed V and J ends, which lost 2 bases and 1 base, there was a span of 6 bases. As DNA, the CDR3 is TGTGCCATCAGTGAGGACAGTTCCTACGAGCAGTACTTC. Translating it yields CAISEDSSYEQYF.

The CDR3: CATSGGYSYEQYF. The CDR3, as DNA: TGTGCCACCAGTGGGGGATACTCCTACGAGCAGTACTTC. The V call is TRBV15, the J call TRBJ2-7; the D call may be TRBD1 or TRBD2 (5 bases each). This CDR3 region has 13 residues. V was shortened by 6 bases and J by 0 bases, with 9 bases between the two germline ends. From germline, CDR1 is LNHNV and CDR2 YYDKDF (reference sequence).

This clone was seen a single time. The rearrangement links TRBV27 to TRBJ1-5; 7 nucleotides agree with TRBD1. V was pared by 8 bases and J by 6 bases, with 7 bases of the junction left unmatched. This CDR3 comprises 13 residues. CDR1 and CDR2 from the germline V gene are MNHEY and SMNVEV (reference sequence). The CDR3 coding sequence is TGTGCCAGCCAGGGGGGTGGGAGTCAGCCCCAGCATTTT. Translating it yields CASQGGGSQPQHF.

The DNA for the CDR3 is TGTGCCAGCAGATCAAGGGACGGGCGGTTGACGGCAACTAATGAAAAACTGTTTTTT. This gives the protein CASRSRDGRLTATNEKLFF. This chain joins TRBV28 and TRBJ1-4, with D perhaps TRBD1 (5 bases). V was pared by 6 bases and J by 0 bases, with 23 bases between. Germline values: CDR1 MDHEN, CDR2 SYDVKM. The CDR3 is 19 amino acids. The complete variable domain, with remaining parts taken from reference TRBV28 and TRBJ1-4, reads DVKVTQSSRYLVKRTGEKVFLECVQDMDHENMFWYRQDPGLGLRLIYFSYDVKMKEKGDIPEGYSVSREKKERFSLILESASTNQTSMYLCASRSRDGRLTATNEKLFFGSGTQLSVL.

This chain links TRBV7-2 with TRBJ2-7; the match to TRBD2 covers 8 bases. Trimming removed 4 bases from V and 4 bases from J; junction bases left unmatched: 12. This CDR3 contains 16 residues. The germline V gene has CDR1 SGHTA and CDR2 FQGNSA. The CDR3 sequence is CASSWNLAGAGYEQYF. The DNA for the CDR3 is TGTGCCAGCAGCTGGAATCTAGCGGGTGCTGGGTACGAGCAGTACTTC.

This sequence joins TRBV7-9 and TRBJ1-5, with TRBD1 matching over 7 bases. This CDR3 comprises 14 residues. Germline CDR1 SEHNR, CDR2 FQNEAQ (reference sequence). The junction had 2 bases not matched to a gene; V was cut back by 1 base and J by 5 bases. The CDR3 loop reads CASSLDRGDQPQHF. CDR3 in DNA: TGTGCCAGCAGCTTAGACAGGGGTGATCAGCCCCAGCATTTT.

This chain links TRBV29-1 with TRBJ2-6; no definite D call. Germline lookup yields CDR1 SQVTM and CDR2 ANQGSEA. Trimming pared 6 bases from V and 0 bases from J, leaving 3 bases between. This CDR3 has 12 amino acids. CDR3 region: CSVSSGANVLTF. The CDR3 DNA reads as TGCAGCGTAAGCTCTGGGGCCAACGTCCTGACTTTC.

The rearrangement uses TRBV2 and TRBJ1-1; D not certain. Germline V gene data show CDR1 as SNHLY and CDR2 as FYNNEI. The CDR3 contains 14 residues. The V and J ends lost 3 bases and 4 bases respectively, with 12 bases between them. CDR3: CASSERAAGTEAFF. The CDR3 nucleotides read TGTGCCAGCAGTGAGAGGGCAGCTGGCACTGAAGCTTTCTTT.

The CDR3 coding sequence is TGTGCCAGCAGTTTATCGGGGACCGTGAGGGCGTTCTTC. It specifies CASSLSGTVRAFF. The genes are TRBV27 and TRBJ2-1; either TRBD1 or TRBD2 may fit D (5 bases each). CDR1 and CDR2 (germline): MNHEY, SMNVEV (reference sequence). The V gene lost 0 bases and the J gene lost 15 bases, with 15 bases spanning the gap. This CDR3 region has 13 residues.

The rearrangement uses TRBV4-3 and TRBJ1-2, with 11 positions matching TRBD1. Germline CDR1 is LGHNA and CDR2 is YSLEER. CDR3 length equals 16 residues. V was clipped by 5 bases and J by 3 bases; unmatched bases: 8. The CDR3 reads CASSKGQGVMDYGYTF. CDR3 coding DNA: TGCGCCAGCAGCAAGGGACAGGGGGTGATGGACTATGGCTACACCTTC.

The J gene is TRBJ1-4, the V gene TRBV4-2; tentative D call: TRBD1 (6 bases). V dropped 0 bases and J dropped 5 bases, with 10 bases sitting between them. CDR3 length equals 15 residues. Germline CDR1 is LGHNA and CDR2 is YNFKEQ. CDR3 protein: CASSQEGQGNEKLFF. DNA of the CDR3: TGTGCCAGCAGCCAAGAAGGCCAGGGGAATGAAAAACTGTTTTTT.

By its share, this clone is medium-sized (0.01 to 0.1%). The chain employs TRBV9 and TRBJ2-5; D perhaps matches TRBD1 (6 bases). Trimming pared 4 bases from V and 3 bases from J, leaving 16 bases between. Germline V gene sequence: CDR1 SGDLS, CDR2 YYNGEE. CDR3 size: 15 residues. The CDR3 region is CASSLWTAPEETQYF. In DNA form, the CDR3 reads TGTGCCAGCAGCTTATGGACAGCTCCTGAAGAGACCCAGTACTTC.

The chain combines TRBV6-5 with TRBJ2-1, with 10 bases that match TRBD2. The CDR3 has 13 residues. Per germline, CDR1 MNHEY and CDR2 SVGAGI. The V segment lost 8 bases and the J segment 3 bases; nucleotides outside the gene matches: 1. In nucleotides, the CDR3 is TGTGCCAGCGGGACTAGCGACTACAATGAGCAGTTCTTC. Translation: CASGTSDYNEQFF.

This clone was detected only once. The chain links TRBV7-6 to TRBJ2-7; possible D gene TRBD2, 7 bases. Trimming left V 5 bases short and J 0 bases short, with 17 bases between. The CDR3 contains 16 residues. CDR1 SGHVS and CDR2 FNYEAQ come from the germline V gene. The CDR3 nucleotides are TGTGCCAGCAGCCCCGCGGGGGCGAAGGCCTCCTACGAGCAGTACTTC. Translating it yields CASSPAGAKASYEQYF. Based on the CDR3 plus reference TRBV7-6 and TRBJ2-7, the full variable domain is GAGVSQSPRYKVTKRGQDVALRCDPISGHVSLYWYRQALGQGPEFLTYFNYEAQQDKSGLPNDRFSAERPEGSISTLTIQRTEQRDSAMYRCASSPAGAKASYEQYFGPGTRLTVT.

The gene calls are TRBV11-3 and TRBJ2-7, with D perhaps TRBD2 (5 bases). Trimming left V 5 bases short and J 4 bases short, with 6 bases between. CDR3 length: 11 amino acids. Germline lookup yields CDR1 SGHNT and CDR2 YENEEA. As DNA, the CDR3 is TGTGCCAGCAGCCCGGGGTACGAGCAGTACTTC. Protein: CASSPGYEQYF.

This clone came up a few times. The rearrangement joins TRBV4-3 to TRBJ1-5; unclear D gene. The CDR3 is 15 residues long. The V and J ends lost 0 bases and 2 bases respectively, with 8 bases between them. Germline loops: CDR1 LGHNA, CDR2 YSLEER. CDR3 residues: CASSQDRHGNQPQHF. In DNA, the CDR3 is TGCGCCAGCAGCCAAGATCGCCATGGCAATCAGCCCCAGCATTTT.

The chain is built from TRBV9 and TRBJ2-3; D is perhaps TRBD1 (6 bases). Trimming cost V 3 bases and J 4 bases, with 12 bases left between them. CDR3 length equals 14 residues. Germline V gene data show CDR1 as SGDLS and CDR2 as YYNGEE. CDR3 region: CASSGAGASDTQYF. CDR3 coding DNA: TGTGCCAGCAGCGGGGCAGGGGCCTCAGATACGCAGTATTTT. Full variable domain (remainder filled in from reference TRBV9 and TRBJ2-3): DSGVTQTPKHLITATGQRVTLRCSPRSGDLSVYWYQQSLDQGLQFLIQYYNGEERAKGNILERFSAQQFPDLHSELNLSSLELGDSALYFCASSGAGASDTQYFGPGTRLTVL.

The chain employs TRBV19 and TRBJ2-4; the D call may be TRBD1 or TRBD2 (5 bases each). This CDR3 has 14 amino acids. V was shortened by 6 bases and J by 15 bases, with 24 bases between the two germline ends. CDR1 and CDR2 (germline): LNHDA, SQIVND (reference sequence). Written as DNA, the CDR3 is TGTGCCAGTAGACTAACCTCCGGGACCCCAGTAGGGTACTTC. Translation gives CASRLTSGTPVGYF.

The J gene is TRBJ1-3, the V gene TRBV4-3; D is uncertain. Germline V gene sequence: CDR1 LGHNA, CDR2 YSLEER. The CDR3 has 14 amino acids. The germline V and J ends were trimmed by 0 bases and 0 bases, with 3 bases remaining between them. The CDR3 loop is CASSQDVSGNTIYF. The CDR3 DNA reads as TGCGCCAGCAGCCAAGATGTCTCTGGAAACACCATATATTTT.

The chain combines TRBV11-2 with TRBJ2-7; 9 bases are shared with TRBD2. Germline loops: CDR1 SGHAT, CDR2 FQNNGV. V shed 5 bases, J shed 3 bases, and the junction held 5 bases outside the gene matches. The CDR3 sequence is 14 residues long. The CDR3 DNA follows: TGTGCCAGCAGCCGTAGCGGGAGTGGCTACGAGCAGTACTTC. Amino acid sequence: CASSRSGSGYEQYF.

This clone was recorded only once. The chain carries TRBV13 and TRBJ2-1; 9 nucleotides agree with TRBD1. This CDR3 is built from 14 residues. In germline, CDR1 is PRHDT, CDR2 FYEKMQ (reference sequence). Unmatched junction bases numbered 8, after V lost 5 bases and J lost 9 bases. The CDR3 is CASSVRDREGEQFF. CDR3 DNA sequence: TGTGCCAGCAGCGTACGGGACAGGGAGGGTGAGCAGTTCTTC.

This chain links TRBV11-3 with TRBJ1-4; a possible D gene is TRBD1 (6 bases). The CDR3 runs 14 residues. Between the trimmed V and J ends, which lost 0 bases and 6 bases, there was a span of 8 bases. Germline V gives CDR1 SGHNT, CDR2 YENEEA. The CDR3 sequence: CASSLEDSDEKLFF. The CDR3 nucleotides read TGTGCCAGCAGCTTAGAGGACAGCGATGAAAAACTGTTTTTT.

V gene TRBV7-6 combines with J gene TRBJ1-1; D is perhaps TRBD1 (5 bases). Germline CDR1 and CDR2: SGHVS and FNYEAQ. Trimming removed 0 bases at V and 10 bases at J, with 12 bases between. This CDR3 has 13 residues. The CDR3 sequence: CASSLAPQGSAFF. In DNA, the CDR3 is TGTGCCAGCAGCTTAGCGCCTCAGGGTTCAGCTTTCTTT.

The J gene is TRBJ1-5, the V gene TRBV5-5; 7 bases line up with TRBD1. Per germline, CDR1 SGHKS and CDR2 YYEKEE (reference sequence). The CDR3 covers 15 residues. V shed 4 bases and J 6 bases; nucleotides not matched to a gene: 10. CDR3 sequence: CASSQELGGSQPQHF. The CDR3 DNA reads TGTGCCAGCAGCCAAGAACTAGGGGGCAGTCAGCCCCAGCATTTT. The full variable domain, completed using reference TRBV5-5 and TRBJ1-5, is DAGVTQSPTHLIKTRGQQVTLRCSPISGHKSVSWYQQVLGQGPQFIFQYYEKEERGRGNFPDRFSARQFPNYSSELNVNALLLGDSALYLCASSQELGGSQPQHFGDGTRLSIL.